Below, 2 T cell receptor beta chains from the same sample are listed, as sequenced in a study of PD-1 blockade in classical Hodgkin lymphoma. Time point specified: cycle 4 day 1 (C4D1), after 5 to 7 weeks of nivolumab. There was relapse after autologous stem cell transplantation in every patient, and there was variation in brentuximab vedotin exposure. The method was immunoSEQ multiplex PCR; TCRdb's version includes in-frame clones alone and lacks a portion of them. This sample has 25,000 to 35,000 clones, with over 75% found just once. Sequencing was performed on peripheral blood mononuclear cells (PBMCs), taken before the fourth cycle of nivolumab. All receptors come from a human donor with classical Hodgkin lymphoma.

This clone was recorded once. This sequence joins TRBV6-1 and TRBJ1-2; 10 nucleotides align to TRBD1. Germline V lookup: CDR1 MNHNS, CDR2 SASEGT. Germline trimming cut 6 bases from V and 4 bases from J; bases unmatched to any gene: 5. The CDR3 contains 14 residues. The CDR3: CASSLTGGGYGYTF. CDR3 nucleotides: TGTGCCAGCAGCCTGACAGGGGGCGGCTATGGCTACACCTTC.

V and J are TRBV30 and TRBJ2-1; D is unresolved. CDR1 is GTSNPN, CDR2 SVGIG, per germline (reference sequence). CDR3 size: 11 residues. The V and J ends lost 7 bases and 4 bases respectively, with 8 bases between them. In nucleotides, the CDR3 is TGTGCCTCGACCTCATACAATGAGCAGTTCTTC. Translated: CASTSYNEQFF.